These T cell receptor beta chains were read from a single sample in a study of T cell changes during pregnancy in multiple sclerosis. The assay was immunoSEQ multiplex PCR, and TCRdb's table has in-frame clones only and misses some. The table lists approximately 53,000 clones, around nine tenths of them singletons. Sample: CD4+ T cells from peripheral blood mononuclear cells, taken before pregnancy. The receptors were gathered from a female donor with multiple sclerosis, enrolled in a pregnancy study. Both conserved end residues are part of each CDR3. Fields, in order: D gene, clone size, J gene, V gene, CDR3 DNA, CDR3 protein. D genes are given only for firm matches. Only some rows state a clone size, as once, few, many or a class for expanded clones.

TRBD2 - TRBJ2-7 TRBV5-1 TGCGCCAGCAGCCCCTCGACTAGCGGGACCTACGAGCAGTACTTC CASSPSTSGTYEQYF
- - TRBJ1-5 TRBV10-3 TGTGCCATCAGTGAGTCGATCTTGAAGGCACGGGGAGACAATCAGCCCCAGCATTTT CAISESILKARGDNQPQHF
TRBD2 - TRBJ2-5 TRBV9 TGTGCCAGCAGCGTCCTAGCGGGAGGGCCGGAGGAGACCCAGTACTTC CASSVLAGGPEETQYF
TRBD1 once TRBJ2-7 TRBV13 TGTGCCAGCAGCTCTTTTGGGACAGGGAGCTCCTACGAGCAGTACTTC CASSSFGTGSSYEQYF
TRBD1 - TRBJ2-5 TRBV7-8 TGTGCCAGCAGCTGGGGGACAGGGCAAGAGACCCAGTACTTC CASSWGTGQETQYF
TRBD2 few TRBJ2-7 TRBV5-6 TGTGCCAGCAGCTGGGGAGGGTTCTCGGAGCAGTACTTC CASSWGGFSEQYF
TRBD1 - TRBJ1-1 TRBV7-8 TGTGCCAGCAGCGTCCGGGACAGGGGGATCCGGAACACTGAAGCTTTCTTT CASSVRDRGIRNTEAFF
- - TRBJ2-6 TRBV5-8 TGTGCCAGCAGCTTGTGGGGCAGAAGCTCTGGGGCCAACGTCCTGACTTTC CASSLWGRSSGANVLTF
TRBD2 - TRBJ2-3 TRBV5-4 TGTGCCAGCAGATTGGCGTCTAGCGGGCGGATCAGCACAGATACGCAGTATTTT CASRLASSGRISTDTQYF
TRBD2 - TRBJ2-2 TRBV27 TGTGCCAGCAGTTTCTCAGCGGGACGGAGTTTCGGGGAGCTGTTTTTT CASSFSAGRSFGELFF
- - TRBJ1-5 TRBV4-1 TGCGCCAGCAGCCAAGATATAGAGCAGCCCCAGCATTTT CASSQDIEQPQHF
- once TRBJ1-2 TRBV28 TGTGCCAGCAGTTTATTTGCAGGGAGGGGCTACACCTTC CASSLFAGRGYTF
TRBD2 - TRBJ2-7 TRBV5-1 TGCGCCAGCAGCTTGGGACTAGCGGGAAGCTACGAGCAGTACTTC CASSLGLAGSYEQYF
- - TRBJ2-7 TRBV19 TGTGCCAGTAGTCCACAGGGCCCCTCCTACGAGCAGTACTTC CASSPQGPSYEQYF
- - TRBJ2-7 TRBV5-4 TGTGCCAGCAGCTTCACCGGGACAAGATACGAGCAGTACTTC CASSFTGTRYEQYF
- - TRBJ2-1 TRBV28 TGTGCCAGCAGTTTACAGGGCTCCTACAATGAGCAGTTCTTC CASSLQGSYNEQFF